A single sample is the source of the 16 T cell receptor beta chains below, sequenced in a study of immune characteristics of hereditary and idiopathic chronic pancreatitis. Using immunoSEQ multiplex PCR, the repertoire was profiled, and TCRdb retains in-frame clones only, with some absent. The data show just under 6,000 clones, roughly 73% seen once. Chronic pancreatitis tissue was collected during total pancreatectomy with islet autotransplantation. The source material was pancreas tissue with hereditary chronic pancreatitis. The origin of the receptors is a human donor with chronic pancreatitis.

This rearrangement joins TRBV15 to TRBJ2-3; the D is unclear. V lost 0 bases and J 1 base, leaving 5 bases between the germline ends. This CDR3 is built from 14 residues. Germline lookup yields CDR1 LNHNV and CDR2 YYDKDF (reference sequence). Written as DNA, the CDR3 is TGTGCCACCAGCAGAGAGATTCGCACAGATACGCAGTATTTT. Its translation: CATSREIRTDTQYF.

The J gene is TRBJ1-6, the V gene TRBV10-2; 7 nucleotides match TRBD1. V was clipped by 8 bases and J by 7 bases; unmatched bases: 5. Germline V gene lookup returns CDR1 WSHSY and CDR2 SAAADI. The CDR3 is made up of 13 amino acids. This chain's CDR3 is CASAGTENSPLHF. Here the CDR3 DNA reads TGCGCCAGCGCTGGGACAGAGAATTCACCCCTCCACTTT.

In its sample, this clone was seen a few times. The gene calls are TRBV18 and TRBJ1-6; perhaps TRBD1 as D (6 bases). The germline CDR1 and CDR2 sequences are KGHSH and LQKENI. CDR3 length: 16 amino acids. V was trimmed by 0 bases and J by 3 bases, leaving 9 bases between them. The CDR3 sequence is CASSPPPRGYNSPLHF. The CDR3 bases are TGTGCCAGCTCACCACCCCCCAGGGGCTATAATTCACCCCTCCACTTT.

V usage is TRBV12-3 or TRBV12-4 and J usage is TRBJ2-2; D is possibly TRBD1 (6 bases). This CDR3 is 13 amino acids long. Trimming shortened V by 11 bases and J by 7 bases, and 17 bases separated the two germline ends. The CDR3 nucleotides are TGTGCCGTCTCGACAGGTCCCCACGGGGAGCTGTTTTTT. Protein: CAVSTGPHGELFF.

The rearrangement joins TRBV3-1 (or the pseudogene TRBV3-2) to TRBJ1-2, with D perhaps matching TRBD1 (5 bases). CDR1 and CDR2 (germline): LGHDT, YNNKEL (reference sequence). This CDR3 comprises 14 residues. V lost 0 bases and J 7 bases, leaving 12 bases between the germline ends. CDR3 in DNA: TGTGCCAGCAGCCAAGATTTTGGGGGAGGTGGCTACACCTTC. Translation gives CASSQDFGGGGYTF.

The gene calls are TRBV2 and TRBJ1-2; D not resolved. The CDR3 runs 12 residues. In germline, CDR1 is SNHLY, CDR2 FYNNEI. V shed 6 bases and J shed 2 bases, with 7 bases lying between them. CDR3 bases: TGTGCCAGCAGGGGGTTGAACTATGGCTACACCTTC. Encoded protein: CASRGLNYGYTF.

The chain couples TRBV18 to TRBJ2-6; maybe TRBD1 (7 bases). Per the germline V gene, CDR1 is KGHSH and CDR2 is LQKENI. This CDR3 region has 17 residues. V gave up 2 bases and J gave up 0 bases, with 11 bases separating them. CDR3 bases: TGTGCCAGCTCACCAAGGCGGGACAGCTCTGGGGCCAACGTCCTGACTTTC. It is translated as CASSPRRDSSGANVLTF. Using reference TRBV18 and TRBJ2-6 for the parts outside the CDR3, the full variable domain is NAGVMQNPRHLVRRRGQEARLRCSPMKGHSHVYWYRQLPEEGLKFMVYLQKENIIDESGMPKERFSAEFPKEGPSILRIQQVVRGDSAAYFCASSPRRDSSGANVLTFGAGSRLTVL.

The CDR3 here is CSGEETTGGKNSPLHF. The CDR3 DNA follows: TGCAGCGGCGAAGAAACGACAGGGGGGAAAAATTCACCCCTCCACTTT. This chain connects TRBV29-1 to TRBJ1-6; 9 bases are shared with TRBD1. This CDR3 region has 16 residues. The V segment lost 7 bases and the J segment 7 bases; nucleotides outside the gene matches: 14. CDR1 SQVTM and CDR2 ANQGSEA come from the germline V gene.

The gene calls are TRBV12-3 or TRBV12-4 and TRBJ1-2; maybe TRBD1 (6 bases). The ends were cut back, 2 bases at V and 5 bases at J, with 9 bases in the middle. The CDR3 runs to 13 residues. CDR3 residues: CASSLRTDYGYTF. The CDR3, as DNA: TGTGCCAGCAGTTTAAGGACAGATTATGGCTACACCTTC.

The V and J genes are TRBV2 and TRBJ1-1; D remains unclear. CDR1 and CDR2 from the germline V gene are SNHLY and FYNNEI. This CDR3 has 13 amino acids. The ends were cut back, 8 bases at V and 4 bases at J, with 14 bases in the middle. In DNA form, the CDR3 reads TGTGCCAGCGAACCTTACGGTGTCACTGAAGCTTTCTTT. Translated, it gives CASEPYGVTEAFF. Combining the CDR3 with reference TRBV2 and TRBJ1-1 gives the whole variable domain EPEVTQTPSHQVTQMGQEVILRCVPISNHLYFYWYRQILGQKVEFLVSFYNNEISEKSEIFDDQFSVERPDGSNFTLKIRSTKLEDSAMYFCASEPYGVTEAFFGQGTRLTVV.

The V gene is TRBV10-3, the J gene TRBJ2-7; D is ambiguous. V was trimmed by 3 bases and J by 3 bases, leaving 3 bases between them. The CDR3 is 11 amino acids. From germline, CDR1 is ENHRY and CDR2 SYGVKD. The CDR3 here is CAISDGYEQYF. CDR3 sequence (DNA): TGTGCCATCAGTGACGGCTACGAGCAGTACTTC.

The V gene is TRBV4-2, the J gene TRBJ2-2, with 11 bases matching TRBD2. The CDR3 spans 16 residues. In germline, CDR1 is LGHNA, CDR2 YNFKEQ. V was pared by 7 bases and J by 4 bases, with 8 bases of the junction left unmatched. The CDR3 reads CASKGPSGGSTGELFF. CDR3 coding DNA: TGTGCCAGCAAAGGCCCTAGCGGGGGGAGCACCGGGGAGCTGTTTTTT.

The V gene is TRBV10-3, the J gene TRBJ2-5; perhaps D is TRBD1 or TRBD2 (5 bases each). Germline V lookup: CDR1 ENHRY, CDR2 SYGVKD. V lost 10 bases and J 1 base, leaving 22 bases between the germline ends. The CDR3 runs to 16 residues. The CDR3 sequence is CATGGFGTEFQETQYF. As DNA, the CDR3 is TGTGCCACTGGAGGTTTCGGGACGGAGTTCCAAGAGACCCAGTACTTC.

This rearrangement joins TRBV24-1 to TRBJ2-4, with D possibly TRBD1 on 5 matching bases. Trimming stripped 4 bases from V and 7 bases from J, with 16 bases between. The CDR3 covers 15 residues. Per the germline V gene, CDR1 is KGHDR and CDR2 is SFDVKD. CDR3 sequence (DNA): TGTGCCACCAGTGACCCAGACAGTTATCAGAACATTCAGTACTTC. This codes for CATSDPDSYQNIQYF.

With respect to this clone: The same CDR3 also results from other DNA sequences found in this sample. The chain combines TRBV6-5 with TRBJ1-1; tentative D call: TRBD1 (5 bases). The CDR3 has 11 amino acids. Germline assignment: CDR1 MNHEY and CDR2 SVGAGI. V lost 5 bases and J 5 bases, leaving 6 bases between the germline ends. Here the CDR3 DNA reads TGTGCCAGCAGTCGGGGGACTGAAGCTTTCTTT. Its protein is CASSRGTEAFF.

The rearrangement joins TRBV6-4 to TRBJ2-3, with 9 bases lining up with TRBD2. The junction had 4 bases not matched to a gene; V was cut back by 3 bases and J by 6 bases. CDR3 length: 14 residues. Per the germline V gene, CDR1 is MRHNA and CDR2 is SNTAGT. DNA for the CDR3: TGTGCCAGCAGTGAAGCGGGGGGAGGGGATACGCAGTATTTT. It is translated as CASSEAGGGDTQYF.